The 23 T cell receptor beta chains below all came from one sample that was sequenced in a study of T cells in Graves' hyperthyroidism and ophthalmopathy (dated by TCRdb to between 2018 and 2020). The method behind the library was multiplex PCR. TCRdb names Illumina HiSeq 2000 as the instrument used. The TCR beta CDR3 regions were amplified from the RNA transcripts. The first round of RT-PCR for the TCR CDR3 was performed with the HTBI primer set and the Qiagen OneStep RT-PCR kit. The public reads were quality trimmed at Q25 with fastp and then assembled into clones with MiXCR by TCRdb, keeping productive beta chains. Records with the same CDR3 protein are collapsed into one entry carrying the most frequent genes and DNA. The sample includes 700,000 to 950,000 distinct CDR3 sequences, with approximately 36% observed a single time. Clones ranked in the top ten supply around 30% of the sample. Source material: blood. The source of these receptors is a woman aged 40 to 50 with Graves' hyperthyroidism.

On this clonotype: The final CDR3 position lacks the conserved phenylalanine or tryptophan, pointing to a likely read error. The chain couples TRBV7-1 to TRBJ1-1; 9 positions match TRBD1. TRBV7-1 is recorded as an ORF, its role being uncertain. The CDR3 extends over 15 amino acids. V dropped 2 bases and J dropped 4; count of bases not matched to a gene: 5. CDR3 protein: CASSSQTGGLTEAFL. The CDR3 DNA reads TGTGCCAGCAGCTCACAGACAGGGGGACTCACTGAAGCTTTCCTT.

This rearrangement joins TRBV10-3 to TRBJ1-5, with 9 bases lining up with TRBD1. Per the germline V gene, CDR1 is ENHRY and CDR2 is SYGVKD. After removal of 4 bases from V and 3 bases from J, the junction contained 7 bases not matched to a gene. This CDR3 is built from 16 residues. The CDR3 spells CAISVVQGAYNQPQHF. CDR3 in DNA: TGTGCCATCAGTGTTGTACAGGGGGCGTACAATCAGCCCCAGCATTTT.

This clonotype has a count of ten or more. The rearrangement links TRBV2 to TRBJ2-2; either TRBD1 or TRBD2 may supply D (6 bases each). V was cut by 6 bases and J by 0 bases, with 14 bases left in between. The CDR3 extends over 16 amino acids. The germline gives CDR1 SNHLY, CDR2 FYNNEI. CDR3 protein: CASRRGHIANTGELFF. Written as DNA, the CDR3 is TGTGCCAGCAGACGGGGGCACATCGCGAACACCGGGGAGCTGTTTTTT. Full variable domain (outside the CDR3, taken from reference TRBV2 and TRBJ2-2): EPEVTQTPSHQVTQMGQEVILRCVPISNHLYFYWYRQILGQKVEFLVSFYNNEISEKSEIFDDQFSVERPDGSNFTLKIRSTKLEDSAMYFCASRRGHIANTGELFFGEGSRLTVL.

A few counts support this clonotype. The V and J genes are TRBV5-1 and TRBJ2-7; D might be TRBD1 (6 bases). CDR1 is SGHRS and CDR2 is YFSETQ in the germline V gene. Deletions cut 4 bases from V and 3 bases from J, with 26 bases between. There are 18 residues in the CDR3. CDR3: CASSGGGGTQVAVYEQYF. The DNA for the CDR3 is TGCGCCAGCAGCGGGGGTGGGGGCACACAGGTTGCGGTCTACGAGCAGTACTTC.

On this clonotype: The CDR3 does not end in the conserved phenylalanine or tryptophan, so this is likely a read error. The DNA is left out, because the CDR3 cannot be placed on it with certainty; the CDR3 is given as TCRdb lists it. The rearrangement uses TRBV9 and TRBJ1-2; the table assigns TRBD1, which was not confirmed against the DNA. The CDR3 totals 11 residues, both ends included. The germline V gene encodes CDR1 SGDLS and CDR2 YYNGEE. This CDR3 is CASSVSSDLDS.

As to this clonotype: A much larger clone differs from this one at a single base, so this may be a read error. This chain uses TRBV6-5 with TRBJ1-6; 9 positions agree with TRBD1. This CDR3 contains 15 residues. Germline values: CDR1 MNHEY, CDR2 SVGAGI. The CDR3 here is CAGSTGQGPARALHF. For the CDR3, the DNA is TGTGCCGGCAGTACGGGACAGGGACCCGCACGGGCCCTCCACTTT.

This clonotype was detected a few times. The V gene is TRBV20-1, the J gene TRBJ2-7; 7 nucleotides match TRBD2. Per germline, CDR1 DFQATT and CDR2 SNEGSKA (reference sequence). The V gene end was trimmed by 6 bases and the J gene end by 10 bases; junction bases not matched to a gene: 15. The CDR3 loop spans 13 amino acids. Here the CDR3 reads CSARPNLREVQYF. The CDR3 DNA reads TGCAGTGCGAGACCCAATCTCCGGGAGGTTCAGTACTTC.

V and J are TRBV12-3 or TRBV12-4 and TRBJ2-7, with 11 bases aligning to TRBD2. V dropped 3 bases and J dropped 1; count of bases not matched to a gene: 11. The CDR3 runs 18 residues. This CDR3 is CASSFGSSGRTPSYEQYF. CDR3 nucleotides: TGTGCCAGCAGTTTCGGATCTAGCGGGAGGACCCCATCCTACGAGCAGTACTTC.

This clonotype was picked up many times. This CDR3 is CSVEYLGIDYEQYF. The CDR3 coding sequence is TGCAGCGTTGAATATCTAGGAATAGACTACGAGCAGTACTTC. The rearrangement links TRBV29-1 to TRBJ2-7; no firm D call. This CDR3 spans 14 amino acids. V lost 2 bases to trimming and J lost 3 bases, with 14 bases between them. CDR1 SQVTM and CDR2 ANQGSEA come from the germline V gene.

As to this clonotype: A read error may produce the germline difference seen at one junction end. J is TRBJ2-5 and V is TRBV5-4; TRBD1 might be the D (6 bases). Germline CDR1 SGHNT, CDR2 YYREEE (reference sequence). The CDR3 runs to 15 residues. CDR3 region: CASSQVGAGKETQYF. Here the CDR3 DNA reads TGCGCCAGCAGCCAAGTGGGGGCCGGGAAAGAGACCCAGTACTTC.

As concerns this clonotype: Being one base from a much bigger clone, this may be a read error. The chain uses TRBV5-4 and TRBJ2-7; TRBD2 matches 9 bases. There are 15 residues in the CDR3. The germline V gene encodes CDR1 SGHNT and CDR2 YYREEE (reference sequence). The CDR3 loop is CAISPRASGELEQYF. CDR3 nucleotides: TGTGCCATCAGCCCCCGGGCTAGCGGGGAGCTCGAGCAGTACTTC.

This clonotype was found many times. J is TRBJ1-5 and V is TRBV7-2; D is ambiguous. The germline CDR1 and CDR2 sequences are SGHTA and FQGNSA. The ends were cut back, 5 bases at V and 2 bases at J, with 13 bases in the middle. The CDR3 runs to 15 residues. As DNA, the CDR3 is TGTGCCAGCAGCCCCGAACCGAGAGGCAATCAGCCCCAGCATTTT. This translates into CASSPEPRGNQPQHF.

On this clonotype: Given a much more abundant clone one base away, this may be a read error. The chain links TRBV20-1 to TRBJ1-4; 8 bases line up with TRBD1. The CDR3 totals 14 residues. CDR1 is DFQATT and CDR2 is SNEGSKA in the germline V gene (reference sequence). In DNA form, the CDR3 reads TGCAGTGCCGAGGGACAGGCAACTAATGAAAAACTGCTTTTT. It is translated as CSAEGQATNEKLLF.

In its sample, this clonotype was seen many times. The DNA for the CDR3 is TGTGCCAGCAGTCCCAGGGGACTAGCGGGGTTCCAAGAGACCCAGTACTTC. Translated: CASSPRGLAGFQETQYF. The chain carries TRBV2 and TRBJ2-5; 13 nucleotides agree with TRBD2. The germline V gene has CDR1 SNHLY and CDR2 FYNNEI. The V segment lost 5 bases and the J segment 1 base; nucleotides outside the gene matches: 7. The CDR3 runs 17 residues.

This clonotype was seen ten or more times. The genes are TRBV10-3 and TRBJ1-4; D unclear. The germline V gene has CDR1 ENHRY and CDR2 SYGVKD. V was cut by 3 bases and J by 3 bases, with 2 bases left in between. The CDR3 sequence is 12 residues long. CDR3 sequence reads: CAISDPNEKLFF. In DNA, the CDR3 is TGTGCCATCAGTGATCCTAATGAAAAACTGTTTTTT.

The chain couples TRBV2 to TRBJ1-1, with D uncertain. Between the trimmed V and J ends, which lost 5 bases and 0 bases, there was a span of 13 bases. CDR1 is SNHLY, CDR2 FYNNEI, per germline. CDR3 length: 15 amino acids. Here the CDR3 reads CASSLSVTLNTEAFF. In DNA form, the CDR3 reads TGTGCCAGCAGTTTATCAGTCACCTTGAACACTGAAGCTTTCTTT.

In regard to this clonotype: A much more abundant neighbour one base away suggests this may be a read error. The CDR3 reads CASSLASGWERQGANAGELFF. DNA of the CDR3: TGTGCCAGCAGCTTGGCTTCTGGTTGGGAGCGACAGGGGGCGAACGCCGGGGAGCTGTTTTTT. V usage is TRBV7-8 and J usage is TRBJ2-2; 10 nucleotides line up with TRBD1. Per the germline V gene, CDR1 is SGHVS and CDR2 is FQNEAQ. This CDR3 has 21 amino acids.

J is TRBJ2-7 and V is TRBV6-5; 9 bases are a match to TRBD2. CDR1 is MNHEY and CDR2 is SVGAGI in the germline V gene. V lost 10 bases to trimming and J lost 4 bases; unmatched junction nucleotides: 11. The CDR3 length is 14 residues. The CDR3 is CANGGGRVGYEQYF. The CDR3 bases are TGTGCCAATGGAGGCGGGAGGGTAGGGTACGAGCAGTACTTC.

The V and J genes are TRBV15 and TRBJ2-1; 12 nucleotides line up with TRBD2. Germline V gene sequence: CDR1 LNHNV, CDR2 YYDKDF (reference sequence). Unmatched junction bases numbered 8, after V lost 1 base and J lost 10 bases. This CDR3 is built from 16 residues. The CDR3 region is CATSRGASGRAHEQFF. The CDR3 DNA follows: TGTGCCACCAGCAGAGGGGCTAGCGGGAGGGCGCACGAGCAGTTCTTC.

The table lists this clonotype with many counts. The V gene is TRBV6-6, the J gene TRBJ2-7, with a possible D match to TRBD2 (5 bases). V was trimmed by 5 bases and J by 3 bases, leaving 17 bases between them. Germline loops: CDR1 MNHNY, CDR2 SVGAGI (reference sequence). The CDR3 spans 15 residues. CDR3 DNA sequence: TGTGCCAGCAGTCCAGCGGAAGGCGGCGGCTACGAGCAGTACTTC. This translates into CASSPAEGGGYEQYF.

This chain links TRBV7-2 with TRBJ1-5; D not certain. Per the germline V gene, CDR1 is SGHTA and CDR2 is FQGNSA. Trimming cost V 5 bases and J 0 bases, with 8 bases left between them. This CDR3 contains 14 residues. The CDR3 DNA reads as TGTGCCAGCAGCCTAGATAATAGCAATCAGCCCCAGCATTTT. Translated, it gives CASSLDNSNQPQHF.

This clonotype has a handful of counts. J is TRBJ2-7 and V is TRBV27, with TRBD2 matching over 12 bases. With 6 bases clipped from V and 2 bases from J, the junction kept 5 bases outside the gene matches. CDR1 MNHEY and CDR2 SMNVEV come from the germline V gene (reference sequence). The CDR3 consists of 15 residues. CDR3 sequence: CASSTLAGGPYEQYF. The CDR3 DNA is TGTGCCAGCAGCACCCTAGCGGGAGGGCCCTACGAGCAGTACTTC.

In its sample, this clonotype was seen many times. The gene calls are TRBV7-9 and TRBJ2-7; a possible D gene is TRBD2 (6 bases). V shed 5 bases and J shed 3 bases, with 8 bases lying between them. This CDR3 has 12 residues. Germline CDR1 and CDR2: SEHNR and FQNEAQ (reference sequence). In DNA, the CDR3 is TGTGCCAGCAGCCCGGGGGACTACGAGCAGTACTTC. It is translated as CASSPGDYEQYF. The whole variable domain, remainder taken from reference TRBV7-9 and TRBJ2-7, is DTGVSQNPRHKITKRGQNVTFRCDPISEHNRLYWYRQTLGQGPEFLTYFQNEAQLEKSRLLSDRFSAERPKGSFSTLEIQRTEQGDSAMYLCASSPGDYEQYFGPGTRLTVT.